One sample yielded the 31 T cell receptor beta chains listed below, sequenced in a study of blood T cell repertoires in COVID-19. Here immunoSEQ multiplex PCR was the method, and the copy in TCRdb shows in-frame clones only, minus some. The table has some 150,000 clones, just over 85% seen once. Material for sequencing was peripheral blood. These TCRs come from a woman aged 60-75 years with acute or convalescent COVID-19.

This clone was found a few times. V gene TRBV7-9 combines with J gene TRBJ1-2; 7 positions match TRBD1. Germline V lookup: CDR1 SEHNR, CDR2 FQNEAQ (reference sequence). The CDR3 is made up of 15 amino acids. The V segment lost 0 bases and the J segment 2 bases; nucleotides outside the gene matches: 3. The CDR3 DNA follows: TGTGCCAGCAGCTTAGCAGACAGGGCAAACTATGGCTACACCTTC. Translated: CASSLADRANYGYTF. Full variable domain (remainder filled in from reference TRBV7-9 and TRBJ1-2): DTGVSQNPRHKITKRGQNVTFRCDPISEHNRLYWYRQTLGQGPEFLTYFQNEAQLEKSRLLSDRFSAERPKGSFSTLEIQRTEQGDSAMYLCASSLADRANYGYTFGSGTRLTVV.

The table lists this clone with a few counts. The V and J genes are TRBV7-2 and TRBJ2-1, with TRBD2 as a possible D gene (6 bases). Germline V gives CDR1 SGHTA, CDR2 FQGNSA. V lost 5 bases and J 4 bases, leaving 9 bases between the germline ends. The CDR3 length is 13 residues. Here the CDR3 reads CASSLGTYNEQFF. The DNA for the CDR3 is TGTGCCAGCAGCCTGGGGACTTACAATGAGCAGTTCTTC.

The chain recombines TRBV9 with TRBJ1-1; no clear D gene. Germline CDR1 reads SGDLS; CDR2 reads YYNGEE. Trimming pared 0 bases from V and 3 bases from J, leaving 9 bases between. There are 14 residues in the CDR3. The chain's CDR3 is CASSVVATDTEAFF. CDR3 nucleotides: TGTGCCAGCAGCGTAGTAGCGACCGACACTGAAGCTTTCTTT.

This clone was picked up one time. This chain links TRBV7-9 with TRBJ1-4; a possible D gene is TRBD1 (6 bases). With 3 bases removed from V and 4 bases from J, the gap between germline ends came to 12 bases. The CDR3 covers 15 residues. CDR1 and CDR2 (germline): SEHNR, FQNEAQ (reference sequence). The CDR3 DNA reads TGTGCCAGCAGCTTCTCTGGGGGCGGTAATGAAAAACTGTTTTTT. Its protein product is CASSFSGGGNEKLFF.

The chain employs TRBV19 and TRBJ1-6; no firm D call. The V end lost 6 bases, the J end lost 7 bases, and 22 bases lay between the germline ends. Germline CDR1 and CDR2: LNHDA and SQIVND (reference sequence). The CDR3 totals 17 residues. CDR3 in DNA: TGTGCCAGTAGCGGGTCCACACAATTGGCCTGGAATTCACCCCTCCACTTT. Protein sequence: CASSGSTQLAWNSPLHF.

The chain links TRBV5-1 to TRBJ2-3, with TRBD1 as a possible D gene (5 bases). Germline V gene sequence: CDR1 SGHRS, CDR2 YFSETQ. This CDR3 has 14 amino acids. V was trimmed by 6 bases and J by 5 bases, leaving 16 bases between them. CDR3 sequence (DNA): TGCGCCAGCAACCCTTCGACAGTTGAAGATACGCAGTATTTT. This gives the protein CASNPSTVEDTQYF.

The genes are TRBV5-6 and TRBJ1-4; D unclear. Germline V gene sequence: CDR1 SGHDT, CDR2 YYEEEE. The CDR3 has 15 residues. With 4 bases removed from V and 4 bases from J, the gap between germline ends came to 14 bases. The CDR3 protein is CASSPDGGINEKLFF. In DNA form, the CDR3 reads TGTGCCAGCAGCCCGGATGGAGGGATTAATGAAAAACTGTTTTTT.

This chain links TRBV9 with TRBJ1-3; D is unclear. The CDR3 loop spans 16 amino acids. The V end was cut by 1 base, the J end by 3 bases, with 14 bases between. The germline V gene has CDR1 SGDLS and CDR2 YYNGEE. CDR3 amino acids: CASSVKPGASGNTIYF. CDR3 nucleotides: TGTGCCAGCAGCGTAAAGCCGGGAGCTAGTGGAAACACCATATATTTT.

This clone was counted a single time. The chain couples TRBV6-5 to TRBJ1-2; unclear D gene. V lost 2 bases and J lost 8, with 9 bases in between. There are 12 residues in the CDR3. CDR1 MNHEY and CDR2 SVGAGI come from the germline V gene. CDR3 sequence: CASSYTGRGYTF. CDR3 nucleotides: TGTGCCAGCAGTTACACCGGGAGAGGCTACACCTTC.

The sample holds one count of this clone. The chain links TRBV30 to TRBJ2-5; perhaps TRBD2 as D (5 bases). CDR3 length: 13 amino acids. The germline CDR1 and CDR2 sequences are GTSNPN and SVGIG (reference sequence). Trimming left V 0 bases short and J 6 bases short, with 11 bases between. The CDR3 DNA sequence: TGTGCCTGGAGTGTCGGGCTCGGGAAGACCCAGTACTTC. Translating it yields CAWSVGLGKTQYF.

This chain connects TRBV7-9 to TRBJ2-2; no clear D gene. There are 13 residues in the CDR3. With 3 bases removed from V and 4 bases from J, the gap between germline ends came to 6 bases. The germline V gene encodes CDR1 SEHNR and CDR2 FQNEAQ (reference sequence). The CDR3 loop is CASSFWPTGELFF. CDR3 bases: TGTGCCAGCAGCTTCTGGCCCACCGGGGAGCTGTTTTTT.

V gene TRBV19 combines with J gene TRBJ1-4, with TRBD1 matching 8 bases. Trimming removed 8 bases from V and 4 bases from J; junction bases left unmatched: 9. Germline CDR1 and CDR2: LNHDA and SQIVND (reference sequence). The CDR3 covers 15 residues. Written as DNA, the CDR3 is TGTGCCAGTGGATCCGGGACAGGACTTAATGAAAAACTGTTTTTT. Translated, it gives CASGSGTGLNEKLFF. Filled out from reference TRBV19 and TRBJ1-4, the complete variable domain reads DGGITQSPKYLFRKEGQNVTLSCEQNLNHDAMYWYRQDPGQGLRLIYYSQIVNDFQKGDIAEGYSVSREKKESFPLTVTSAQKNPTAFYLCASGSGTGLNEKLFFGSGTQLSVL.

The J gene is TRBJ1-5, the V gene TRBV10-2, with D perhaps matching TRBD1 (6 bases). The CDR3 runs 15 residues. V was cut by 1 base and J by 5 bases, with 12 bases left in between. CDR1 and CDR2 (germline): WSHSY, SAAADI. DNA of the CDR3: TGCGCCAGCAGTGAGTTAAGGACAGTAGATCAGCCCCAGCATTTT. Translation: CASSELRTVDQPQHF.

This chain uses TRBV28 with TRBJ2-5, with 13 bases aligning to TRBD2. V shed 2 bases and J 13 bases; nucleotides not matched to a gene: 10. This CDR3 comprises 15 residues. Germline CDR1 MDHEN, CDR2 SYDVKM. The CDR3 sequence: CASSLKGLAGRTAYF. CDR3 sequence (DNA): TGTGCCAGCAGTTTAAAGGGACTAGCGGGGCGTACAGCGTACTTC.

The chain joins TRBV6-1 to TRBJ1-1; D unresolved. V was trimmed by 3 bases and J by 1 base, leaving 6 bases between them. The CDR3 length is 13 residues. The V gene's germline CDR1 is MNHNS and CDR2 SASEGT. The CDR3, as DNA: TGTGCCAGCAGTGATAGTTGGAACACTGAAGCTTTCTTT. This sequence encodes CASSDSWNTEAFF.

The gene calls are TRBV21-1 and TRBJ1-1. TRBV21-1 is listed as a pseudogene. CDR3 length: 15 residues. The CDR3 DNA follows: TGTGCCAGTCCGGGAAGGGAGCCCTTGAACACTGAAGCTTTCTTT. As protein: CASPGREPLNTEAFF.

The chain links TRBV2 to TRBJ2-3; D possibly corresponds to TRBD2 (6 bases). This CDR3 region has 14 residues. CDR1 and CDR2 (germline): SNHLY, FYNNEI. Trimming took 4 bases from V and 4 from J, leaving 12 bases between them. CDR3 in DNA: TGTGCCAGCAGTGGGGGCGGGGTTGCAGATACGCAGTATTTT. Its translation is CASSGGGVADTQYF.

This chain joins TRBV19 and TRBJ1-5; 7 positions agree with TRBD1. CDR1 is LNHDA and CDR2 is SQIVND in the germline V gene (reference sequence). The ends lost 2 bases at V and 2 bases at J; junction bases unmatched: 0. This CDR3 is built from 14 residues. The CDR3 DNA sequence: TGTGCCAGTAGTATACAGGGGGGCAATCAGCCCCAGCATTTT. Translation gives CASSIQGGNQPQHF. Supplemented by reference TRBV19 and TRBJ1-5, the full variable domain reads DGGITQSPKYLFRKEGQNVTLSCEQNLNHDAMYWYRQDPGQGLRLIYYSQIVNDFQKGDIAEGYSVSREKKESFPLTVTSAQKNPTAFYLCASSIQGGNQPQHFGDGTRLSIL.

This rearrangement joins TRBV7-6 to TRBJ2-4; TRBD2 agrees at 11 bases. The CDR3 extends over 15 amino acids. V was clipped by 5 bases and J by 6 bases; unmatched bases: 6. The germline V gene encodes CDR1 SGHVS and CDR2 FNYEAQ. CDR3 sequence: CASSPLAGALNIQYF. Here the CDR3 DNA reads TGTGCCAGCAGCCCACTAGCGGGGGCCCTAAACATTCAGTACTTC.

The chain employs TRBV9 and TRBJ2-3, with 10 bases fitting TRBD2. Germline trimming cut 0 bases from V and 0 bases from J; bases unmatched to any gene: 7. The V gene's germline CDR1 is SGDLS and CDR2 YYNGEE. The CDR3 is made up of 18 amino acids. CDR3 sequence reads: CASSVGPSGGASTDTQYF. As DNA, the CDR3 is TGTGCCAGCAGCGTAGGCCCTAGCGGGGGAGCTAGCACAGATACGCAGTATTTT.

Here the CDR3 reads CASSLDSRQGGRAKNIQYF. The CDR3 DNA reads TGTGCCAGCAGCTTAGATTCGAGACAGGGTGGGAGGGCCAAAAACATTCAGTACTTC. The genes are TRBV11-2 and TRBJ2-4, with D possibly matching TRBD1 (7 bases). Between the trimmed V and J ends, which lost 0 bases and 1 base, there was a span of 19 bases. CDR3 size: 19 residues. Germline values: CDR1 SGHAT, CDR2 FQNNGV.

The V and J genes are TRBV5-1 and TRBJ1-1, with 7 bases matching TRBD1. The CDR3 is 14 amino acids. With V trimmed by 4 bases and J by 2 bases, 5 bases remained unmatched. Germline assignment: CDR1 SGHRS and CDR2 YFSETQ. CDR3 sequence: CASSVYRGNTEAFF. DNA for the CDR3: TGCGCCAGCAGCGTGTACAGGGGTAACACTGAAGCTTTCTTT.

The chain joins TRBV30 to TRBJ1-2, with 8 bases that match TRBD1. Germline values: CDR1 GTSNPN, CDR2 SVGIG (reference sequence). This CDR3 comprises 14 residues. V gave up 0 bases and J gave up 8 bases; unmatched junction bases: 8. The CDR3 sequence: CAWSVQGAKAGYTF. In DNA, the CDR3 is TGTGCCTGGAGTGTCCAGGGGGCGAAGGCGGGCTACACCTTC.

The chain is built from TRBV6-5 and TRBJ2-7; D perhaps matches TRBD2 (6 bases). V was shortened by 2 bases and J by 6 bases, with 20 bases between the two germline ends. The CDR3 spans 16 residues. From germline, CDR1 is MNHEY and CDR2 SVGAGI. The CDR3 DNA reads as TGTGCCAGCAGTTACACATTCCCGGGACTCGAGGGCGAGCAGTACTTC. It is translated as CASSYTFPGLEGEQYF.

This chain joins TRBV4-1 and TRBJ1-1; 7 bases match TRBD1. Germline-derived CDR1 and CDR2 are MGHRA and YSYEKL. V was clipped by 2 bases and J by 0 bases; unmatched bases: 6. The CDR3 spans 16 residues. CDR3 residues: CASSQNRGVMNTEAFF. CDR3 coding DNA: TGCGCCAGCAGCCAAAACAGGGGCGTGATGAACACTGAAGCTTTCTTT.

The chain combines TRBV19 with TRBJ2-3; 8 bases fit TRBD1. V was pared by 4 bases and J by 3 bases, with 12 bases of the junction left unmatched. Germline-derived CDR1 and CDR2 are LNHDA and SQIVND (reference sequence). The CDR3 runs to 17 residues. The CDR3: CASSKDRAGLSTDTQYF. The CDR3 bases are TGTGCCAGTAGTAAGGACAGGGCTGGGTTATCGACAGATACGCAGTATTTT.

The sample holds one count of this clone. This rearrangement joins TRBV5-4 to TRBJ1-1, with no clear D. This CDR3 has 15 residues. Germline V gene data show CDR1 as SGHNT and CDR2 as YYREEE (reference sequence). V was trimmed by 4 bases and J by 0 bases, leaving 13 bases between them. CDR3 sequence: CASSPPGRMNTEAFF. CDR3 DNA: TGTGCCAGCAGCCCCCCCGGGAGAATGAACACTGAAGCTTTCTTT.

The CDR3 nucleotides are TGTGCCAGCAGTTTTAGGGTCAGGGATCGCTCTGGGGCCAACGTCCTGACTTTC. Protein sequence: CASSFRVRDRSGANVLTF. The V call is TRBV28, the J call TRBJ2-6, with D possibly being TRBD1 (5 bases). This CDR3 region has 18 residues. V was clipped by 3 bases and J by 0 bases, with 15 bases between them. Germline V gives CDR1 MDHEN, CDR2 SYDVKM.

The chain is built from TRBV2 and TRBJ2-1; TRBD1 matches 9 bases. From germline, CDR1 is SNHLY and CDR2 FYNNEI. Trimming at V came to 8 bases and at J to 7 bases, leaving 3 bases not matched to a gene. CDR3 size: 12 residues. CDR3 sequence reads: CASGDRANEQFF. The CDR3 region has the DNA TGTGCCAGCGGGGACAGGGCAAATGAGCAGTTCTTC.

The CDR3 coding sequence is TGTGCCAGCTCACCGCGAGAGAGACAGGGGAAATACGAGCAGTACTTC. This codes for CASSPRERQGKYEQYF. V usage is TRBV18 and J usage is TRBJ2-7, with 8 positions matching TRBD1. The CDR3 spans 16 residues. V was clipped by 3 bases and J by 4 bases; unmatched bases: 11. Germline V CDR1 and CDR2: KGHSH, LQKENI.

This clone was observed a few times. The chain is built from TRBV11-2 and TRBJ2-3; 7 bases map to TRBD2. Germline CDR1 reads SGHAT; CDR2 reads FQNNGV. J was trimmed by 1 base and V by 4 bases; bases with no gene match: 14. There are 18 residues in the CDR3. CDR3 sequence: CASSSLRVPSGGTDTQYF. In nucleotides, the CDR3 is TGTGCCAGCAGCTCTCTCCGAGTACCCAGCGGGGGCACAGATACGCAGTATTTT.